This T cell receptor (beta chain) was obtained from a study of cytomegalovirus exposure and HLA in healthy donors. Study summary: A previous analysis identified 90 million to 140 million unique TCR beta sequences derived from approximately 190 million T cells.

CDR1 SGDLS and CDR2 YYNGEE come from the germline V gene. The CDR3 has 14 residues. With 0 bases clipped from V and 6 bases from J, the junction kept 5 bases outside the gene matches. Findings and caveats of the study: It was reported that TCR beta sequences correctly inferred the HLA-A and HLA-B alleles for most subjects. A later analysis linked about 17,000 TCR beta sequences to HLA alleles at 0.05 false discovery rate.

Worth noting for this clone: Antigen specificity is unknown.

Researchers ran the PCR with 60 Vbeta and 13 Jbeta primers. The method was immunoSEQ multiplex PCR; TCRdb's version includes in-frame clones alone and lacks a portion of them. The sample gives approximately 140,000 clones, over 60% of which show up once; 2.5% to 3.5% is in the top ten. This sequence was found in a man between 35 and 55 years old in good health and CMV-seropositive. Sequenced material: PBMCs. The chain carries TRBV9 and TRBJ2-7, with TRBD1 matching 8 bases. As DNA, the CDR3 is TGTGCCAGCAGCGTAGGAACAGGGGGAGGCGAGCAGTACTTC. Protein: CASSVGTGGGEQYF.